This is a list of T cell receptor delta chains from one sample in a study of gamma-delta chains in newborns, infants, children. With CATT, TCRdb re-called clones from the reads. This sample has approximately 3,800 delta-chain clones, with 1.5% to 2% found just once. Sequencing was carried out using blood. The receptor set was obtained from a child who was a newborn, infant or young child, either healthy, febrile or measles-vaccinated (not recorded which). Each CDR3 is given with its conserved first and last residue. The D gene is left open where the match is weak. A clone size is listed for some rows: how often the clone was seen (once, few, many), or a class if it is expanded.

clone size	J gene	CDR3 length	V gene	D gene	CDR3 DNA	CDR3 protein
few	TRDJ3	19	TRDV2	TRDD3	TGTGCCTGTGACGTACTGGGGGACCTCAGCTCCTGGGACACCCGACAGATGTTTTTC	CACDVLGDLSSWDTRQMFF
NA	TRDJ3	18	TRDV2	TRDD3	TGTGCCTGTGACCGACTGGGGGATAACTCCTGGGACACCCGACAGATGTTTTTC	CACDRLGDNSWDTRQMFF
medium-sized	TRDJ1	18	TRDV1	NA	TGTGCTCTTGGGATACTACGCACGGGATATGGGTACACCGATAAACTCATCTTT	CALGILRTGYGYTDKLIF
few	TRDJ3	20	TRDV2	TRDD3	TGTGCCTGTGACACCGTACTGGGGGATATGAGCTCCTGGGACACCCGACAGATGTTTTTC	CACDTVLGDMSSWDTRQMFF
NA	TRDJ1	13	TRDV2	TRDD3	TGTGCCTGTGAGTACTGGGGATCCGATAAACTCATCTTT	CACEYWGSDKLIF
NA	TRDJ1	20	TRDV1	TRDD3	TGTGCTCTTGGGGAAAACCGGTGGGGGATACGCCCCAGGTACACCGATAAACTCATCTTT	CALGENRWGIRPRYTDKLIF
few	TRDJ1	16	TRDV2	TRDD3	TGTGCCTGTGACGTACTGGGGGATTCGTACACCGATAAACTCATCTTT	CACDVLGDSYTDKLIF
NA	TRDJ3	20	TRDV2	TRDD3	TGTGCCTGTGACACCGTACTGGGGGACTCTAGCTCCTGGGACACCCGACAGATGTTTTTC	CACDTVLGDSSSWDTRQMFF
medium-sized	TRDJ1	20	TRDV1	TRDD3	TGTGCTCTTGGGGACTTAACTGGGGATGTTCTCTGGGCCCGCACCGATAAACTCATCTTT	CALGDLTGDVLWARTDKLIF
few	TRDJ2	18	TRDV2	TRDD3	TGTGCCTGTGATCCCGGCGGGGATAAGACCCCTGAGGCAGCACAACTCTTCTTT	CACDPGGDKTPEAAQLFF
NA	TRDJ3	19	TRDV2	NA	TGTGCCTGTGACACCGTCGGGGATCAGAGCTCCTGGGACACCCGACAGATGTTTTTC	CACDTVGDQSSWDTRQMFF
few	TRDJ1	15	TRDV2	TRDD3	TGTGCCTGTGACAAATTACTGGGGGATACCGATAAACTCATCTTT	CACDKLLGDTDKLIF
large	TRDJ3	18	TRDV2	TRDD3	TGTGCCTGTGACACCTGGGGGATACATTCCTGGGACACCCGACAGATGTTTTTC	CACDTWGIHSWDTRQMFF
NA	TRDJ2	15	TRDV1	TRDD3	TGTGCTCTTGGGGAACTAGAACTGGGGGAAACACAACTCTTCTTT	CALGELELGETQLFF
few	TRDJ3	18	TRDV2	TRDD3	TGTGCCTGTGACACTGGGGGATACCTCTCCTGGGACACCCGACAGATGTTTTTC	CACDTGGYLSWDTRQMFF
NA	TRDJ3	19	TRDV2	TRDD3	TGTGCCTGTGACACAGCTGGGGGACCGAGCTCCTGGGACACCCGACAGATGTTTTTC	CACDTAGGPSSWDTRQMFF
NA	TRDJ2	18	TRDV2	TRDD3	TGTGCCTGTGACACCGTCTGGGGGACTCCCGCTTTGACAGCACAACTCTTCTTT	CACDTVWGTPALTAQLFF
few	TRDJ3	18	TRDV2	TRDD3	TGTGCCTGTGACACCTGGGGGACTCGCTCCTGGGACACCCGACAGATGTTTTTC	CACDTWGTRSWDTRQMFF
NA	TRDJ3	19	TRDV2	NA	TGTGCCTGTGACACCGCGATGGGGGTCAGCTCCTGGGACACCCGACAGATGTTTTTC	CACDTAMGVSSWDTRQMFF
NA	TRDJ3	20	TRDV2	TRDD3	TGTGCCTGTGACTCGTACTGGGGGACCCCCAGCTCCTGGGACACCCGACAGATGTTTTTC	CACDSYWGTPSSWDTRQMFF
medium-sized	TRDJ1	18	TRDV1	NA	TGTGCTCTTGGGAGCCTCCAGGGGCTTCGTCCGTACACCGATAAACTCATCTTT	CALGSLQGLRPYTDKLIF
large	TRDJ1	15	TRDV3	NA	TGTGCCTTTAGAATGGGGTTAAGGAATTCCGATAAACTCATCTTT	CAFRMGLRNSDKLIF
NA	TRDJ1	14	TRAV29/DV5	TRDD3	TGTGCAGCAAGCGCTGGGGGGTACACCGATAAACCCATCTTT	CAASAGGYTDKPIF
few	TRDJ3	18	TRDV2	TRDD3	TGTGCCTGTGACAAAATACTGGGGGACTCCTGGGACACCCGACAGATGTTTTTC	CACDKILGDSWDTRQMFF
few	TRDJ3	21	TRDV2	TRDD3	TGTGCCTGTGACCCCGCTCAACTGGGGGACAGAAGCTCATGGGACACCCGACAGACGTTTTTC	CACDPAQLGDRSSWDTRQTFF
few	TRDJ3	21	TRDV2	TRDD3	TGTGCCTGTGACACCCTGGGGGATACGCGTCCTAGCTCCTGGGACACCCGACAGATGTTTTTC	CACDTLGDTRPSSWDTRQMFF